This T cell receptor (beta chain) came from a study of a mutant IDH1 vaccine in newly diagnosed glioma. Overall study: Former treatment meant radiotherapy, temozolomide, or both; the majority had gotten both. Week 35 was safety follow-up visit V12; week 47 was end-of-study visit V13.

Trimming stripped 6 bases from V and 2 bases from J, with 10 bases between. The CDR3 extends over 13 amino acids. Per germline, CDR1 MDHEN and CDR2 SYDVKM. Worth noting for this clone: Its antigen is as yet unknown.

Sample time point: week 47, end of study. It was 300 ug of mutant IDH1 20-mer peptide that made up each vaccine dose, given with topical imiquimod. Sequenced by immunoSEQ multiplex PCR; TCRdb stores in-frame clones only, minus some. Of approximately 58,000 clones detected, roughly four fifths appear once; the ten largest clones hold roughly 4%. The clonotype comes from a man in his thirties or forties with glioma. Source: PBMCs, taken from a glioma patient whose treatment included an IDH1 peptide vaccine. The chain uses TRBV28 and TRBJ2-5; no definite D call. Written as DNA, the CDR3 is TGTGCCAGCAGCTCCGGCGGACAAGAGACCCAGTACTTC. It encodes CASSSGGQETQYF.